This record covers a single T cell receptor beta chain. Its specificity is not known. This specimen comes from a study of shared clonotypes between healthy human individuals. Sequencing used immunoSEQ multiplex PCR; TCRdb keeps in-frame clones, though not all of them. Altogether approximately 740,000 clones are present, roughly 70% being singletons, with the ten largest covering over 1.5%. Study-wide points: Depth was large, yet rarefaction showed that sorted-subset sequencing was incomplete.

Germline V CDR1 and CDR2: SGHNT, YENEEA. The CDR3 extends over 16 amino acids. V was pared by 5 bases and J by 0 bases, with 8 bases of the junction left unmatched. The sequenced material came from memory CD4+ T cells sorted from blood. This sample's subset: CD45RA-negative fraction. The sequence was obtained from a woman under 40 in good health. The rearrangement links TRBV11-3 to TRBJ2-3, with 7 bases matching TRBD1. CDR3 amino acids: CASSTGQSPSTDTQYF. The CDR3 nucleotides read TGTGCCAGCAGCACGGGACAGTCGCCTAGCACAGATACGCAGTATTTT. Combining the CDR3 with reference TRBV11-3 and TRBJ2-3 gives the whole variable domain EAGVVQSPRYKIIEKKQPVAFWCNPISGHNTLYWYLQNLGQGPELLIRYENEEAVDDSQLPKDRFSAERLKGVDSTLKIQPAELGDSAVYLCASSTGQSPSTDTQYFGPGTRLTVL.